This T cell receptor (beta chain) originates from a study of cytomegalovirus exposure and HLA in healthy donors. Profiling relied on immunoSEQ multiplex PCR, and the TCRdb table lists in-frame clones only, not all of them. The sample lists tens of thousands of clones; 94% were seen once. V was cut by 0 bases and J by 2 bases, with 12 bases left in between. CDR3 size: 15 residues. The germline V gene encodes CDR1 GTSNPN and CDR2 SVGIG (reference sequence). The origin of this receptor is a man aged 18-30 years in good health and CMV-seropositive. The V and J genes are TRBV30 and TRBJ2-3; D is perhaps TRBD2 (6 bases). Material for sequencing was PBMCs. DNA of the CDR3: TGTGCCTGGAGTGTAAGGGCGGGACCCACAGATACGCAGTATTTT. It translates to CAWSVRAGPTDTQYF.